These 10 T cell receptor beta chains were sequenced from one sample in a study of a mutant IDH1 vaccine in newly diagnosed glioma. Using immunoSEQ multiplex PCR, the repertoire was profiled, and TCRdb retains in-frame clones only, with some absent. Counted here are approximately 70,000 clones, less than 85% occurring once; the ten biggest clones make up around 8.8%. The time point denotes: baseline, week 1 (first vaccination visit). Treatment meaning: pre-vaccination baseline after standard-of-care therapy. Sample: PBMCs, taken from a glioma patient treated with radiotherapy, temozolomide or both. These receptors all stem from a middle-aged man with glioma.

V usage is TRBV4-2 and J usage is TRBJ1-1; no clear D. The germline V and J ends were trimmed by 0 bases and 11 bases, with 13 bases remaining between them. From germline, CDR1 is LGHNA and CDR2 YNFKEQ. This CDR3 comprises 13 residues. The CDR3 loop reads CASSQDRSLGAFF. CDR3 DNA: TGTGCCAGCAGCCAAGATAGGAGTTTAGGGGCTTTCTTT.

This CDR3 is CASVGGGGTEAFF. CDR3 DNA: TGTGCCAGCGTAGGAGGGGGGGGCACTGAAGCTTTCTTT. This rearrangement joins TRBV2 to TRBJ1-1, with a weak D call TRBD1 (6 bases). The germline V gene encodes CDR1 SNHLY and CDR2 FYNNEI. This CDR3 has 13 amino acids. Trimming shortened V by 8 bases and J by 4 bases, and 14 bases separated the two germline ends.

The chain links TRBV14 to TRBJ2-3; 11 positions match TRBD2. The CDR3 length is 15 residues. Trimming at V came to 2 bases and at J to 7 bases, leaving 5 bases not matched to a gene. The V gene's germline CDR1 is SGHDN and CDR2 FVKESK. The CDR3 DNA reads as TGTGCCAGCAGCCAACTAGCGGGGGGTTACAATACGCAGTATTTT. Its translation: CASSQLAGGYNTQYF. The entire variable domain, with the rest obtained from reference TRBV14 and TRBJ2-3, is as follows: EAGVTQFPSHSVIEKGQTVTLRCDPISGHDNLYWYRRVMGKEIKFLLHFVKESKQDESGMPNNRFLAERTGGTYSTLKVQPAELEDSGVYFCASSQLAGGYNTQYFGPGTRLTVL.

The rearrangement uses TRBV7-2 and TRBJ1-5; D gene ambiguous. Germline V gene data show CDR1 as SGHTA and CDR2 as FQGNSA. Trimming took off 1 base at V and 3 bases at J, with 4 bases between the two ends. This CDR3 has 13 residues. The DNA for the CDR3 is TGTGCCAGCAGCTTAGGACCCAATCAGCCCCAGCATTTT. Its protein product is CASSLGPNQPQHF.

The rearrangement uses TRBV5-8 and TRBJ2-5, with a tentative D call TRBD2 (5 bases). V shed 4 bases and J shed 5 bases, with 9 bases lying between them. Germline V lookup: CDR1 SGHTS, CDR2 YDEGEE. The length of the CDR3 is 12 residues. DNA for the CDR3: TGTGCCAGCAGCCTCGGGATCGAGACCCAGTACTTC. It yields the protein CASSLGIETQYF.

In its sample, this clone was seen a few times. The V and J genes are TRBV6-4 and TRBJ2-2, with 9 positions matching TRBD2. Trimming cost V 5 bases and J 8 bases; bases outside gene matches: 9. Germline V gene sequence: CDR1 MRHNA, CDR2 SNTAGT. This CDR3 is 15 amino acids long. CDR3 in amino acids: CASSPGLAETGELFF. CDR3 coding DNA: TGTGCCAGCAGTCCGGGACTAGCTGAAACTGGGGAGCTGTTTTTT.

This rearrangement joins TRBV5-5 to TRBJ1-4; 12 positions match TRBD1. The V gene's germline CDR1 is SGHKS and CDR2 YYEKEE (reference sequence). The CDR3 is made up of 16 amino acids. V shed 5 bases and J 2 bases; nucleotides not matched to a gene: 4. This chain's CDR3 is CASSTGTGGTNEKLFF. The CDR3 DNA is TGTGCCAGCAGTACGGGGACAGGGGGCACTAATGAAAAACTGTTTTTT.

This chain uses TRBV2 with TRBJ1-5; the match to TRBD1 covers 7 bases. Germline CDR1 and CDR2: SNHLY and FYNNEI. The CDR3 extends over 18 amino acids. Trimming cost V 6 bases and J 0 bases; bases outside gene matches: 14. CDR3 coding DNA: TGTGCCAGCAGCACTGTAACCGGGACAGTTTATAGCAATCAGCCCCAGCATTTT. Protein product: CASSTVTGTVYSNQPQHF.

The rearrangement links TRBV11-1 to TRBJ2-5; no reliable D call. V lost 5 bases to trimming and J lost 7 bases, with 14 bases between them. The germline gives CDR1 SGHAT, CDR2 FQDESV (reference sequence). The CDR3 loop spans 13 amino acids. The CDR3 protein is CASSSRTAGTQYF. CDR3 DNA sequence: TGTGCCAGCAGCAGCCGGACGGCCGGGACCCAGTACTTC.

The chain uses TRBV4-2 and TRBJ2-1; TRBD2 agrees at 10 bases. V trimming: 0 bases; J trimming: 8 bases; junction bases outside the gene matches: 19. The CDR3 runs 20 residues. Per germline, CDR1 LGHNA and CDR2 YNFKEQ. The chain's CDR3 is CASSQDLTHTIAGGWDEQFF. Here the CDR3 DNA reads TGTGCCAGCAGCCAAGATTTGACCCACACTATAGCGGGGGGATGGGATGAGCAGTTCTTC.